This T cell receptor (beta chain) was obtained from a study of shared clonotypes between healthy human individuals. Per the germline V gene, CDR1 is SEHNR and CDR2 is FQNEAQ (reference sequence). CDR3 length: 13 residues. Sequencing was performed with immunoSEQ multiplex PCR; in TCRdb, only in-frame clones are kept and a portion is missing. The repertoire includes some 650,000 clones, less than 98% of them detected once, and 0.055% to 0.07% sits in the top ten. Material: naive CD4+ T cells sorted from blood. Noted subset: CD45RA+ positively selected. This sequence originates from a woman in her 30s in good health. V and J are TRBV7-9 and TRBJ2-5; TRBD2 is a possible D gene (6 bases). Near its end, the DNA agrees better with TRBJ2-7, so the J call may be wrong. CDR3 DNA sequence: TGTGCCAGCAGCTTAGATGGGGGGACCGAGCAGTACTTC. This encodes CASSLDGGTEQYF.